Below, 10 T cell receptor beta chains from the same sample are listed, as sequenced in a study of technical replicates of blood from several donors. TCRdb keeps only in-frame clones here, not all; method: immunoSEQ multiplex PCR. The sample consists of some 74,000 clones, 95% to 96% of them appearing once. The sample comprised T cells isolated from PBMCs. All receptors derive from a human donor in good health.

This clone was detected only once. V and J are TRBV19 and TRBJ2-1, with 7 bases matching TRBD1. Germline V lookup: CDR1 LNHDA, CDR2 SQIVND (reference sequence). This CDR3 contains 13 residues. V dropped 6 bases and J dropped 4; count of bases not matched to a gene: 3. For the CDR3, the DNA is TGTGCCAGTAGCCCGGGACAGTACAATGAGCAGTTCTTC. It is translated as CASSPGQYNEQFF.

V gene TRBV5-5 combines with J gene TRBJ1-1, with 8 bases aligning to TRBD1. There are 13 residues in the CDR3. Per germline, CDR1 SGHKS and CDR2 YYEKEE (reference sequence). The V segment lost 7 bases and the J segment 3 bases; nucleotides outside the gene matches: 5. CDR3 sequence: CASDEQGDTEAFF. CDR3 in DNA: TGTGCCAGCGACGAACAGGGGGACACTGAAGCTTTCTTT.

V and J are TRBV6-1 and TRBJ1-2; perhaps TRBD1 as D (6 bases). Germline V gives CDR1 MNHNS, CDR2 SASEGT. With 4 bases removed from V and 14 bases from J, the gap between germline ends came to 29 bases. This CDR3 region has 16 residues. The CDR3 sequence: CASSGSGTPHPMDGTF. For the CDR3, the DNA is TGTGCCAGCAGTGGAAGCGGGACACCTCACCCGATGGATGGGACCTTC.

The chain recombines TRBV28 with TRBJ2-7, with TRBD1 matching 8 bases. The germline V gene has CDR1 MDHEN and CDR2 SYDVKM. V lost 3 bases and J lost 5; bases outside the gene matches: 9. The CDR3 covers 15 residues. DNA of the CDR3: TGTGCCAGCAGTTTGGTCAGGGGGCTGGTGAACGAGCAGTACTTC. Protein product: CASSLVRGLVNEQYF.

The genes are TRBV6-1 and TRBJ1-4, with 10 bases aligning to TRBD1. CDR1 and CDR2 (germline): MNHNS, SASEGT. The CDR3 totals 15 residues. The ends lost 3 bases at V and 7 bases at J; junction bases unmatched: 5. The CDR3 is CASSDWDRGGEKLFF. In DNA, the CDR3 is TGTGCCAGCAGTGACTGGGACAGGGGAGGTGAAAAACTGTTTTTT.

CDR3: CASSLTSSTDTQYF. The CDR3 coding sequence is TGTGCCAGCAGCCTGACTAGTAGCACAGATACGCAGTATTTT. The rearrangement uses TRBV11-2 and TRBJ2-3; D possibly corresponds to TRBD2 (6 bases). Trimming stripped 5 bases from V and 0 bases from J, with 9 bases between. The CDR3 totals 14 residues. Germline-derived CDR1 and CDR2 are SGHAT and FQNNGV.

This rearrangement joins TRBV7-6 to TRBJ2-7; D is possibly TRBD1 (6 bases). The germline V and J ends were trimmed by 5 bases and 6 bases, with 11 bases remaining between them. Germline loops: CDR1 SGHVS, CDR2 FNYEAQ. The CDR3 extends over 12 amino acids. The CDR3 loop reads CASSLGALEQYF. The CDR3 DNA reads as TGTGCCAGCAGCCTGGGGGCACTCGAGCAGTACTTC. The complete variable domain, with remaining parts taken from reference TRBV7-6 and TRBJ2-7, reads GAGVSQSPRYKVTKRGQDVALRCDPISGHVSLYWYRQALGQGPEFLTYFNYEAQQDKSGLPNDRFSAERPEGSISTLTIQRTEQRDSAMYRCASSLGALEQYFGPGTRLTVT.

V and J are TRBV6-1 and TRBJ2-7; D may be TRBD1 (6 bases). V shed 10 bases and J shed 4 bases, with 23 bases lying between them. Germline V CDR1 and CDR2: MNHNS, SASEGT. The CDR3 contains 15 residues. The CDR3 reads CATKTGFDPGYEQYF. The CDR3 region has the DNA TGTGCCACCAAGACAGGATTCGACCCTGGTTACGAGCAGTACTTC.

The chain carries TRBV7-9 and TRBJ1-4; TRBD1 might be the D (5 bases). The CDR3 runs 14 residues. V lost 5 bases and J lost 6, with 13 bases in between. CDR1 is SEHNR and CDR2 is FQNEAQ in the germline V gene (reference sequence). The CDR3 DNA reads TGTGCCAGCAGCCCCCAGGGAAGGGATGAAAAACTGTTTTTT. Protein product: CASSPQGRDEKLFF.

This chain uses TRBV11-3 with TRBJ2-1; D call uncertain. The CDR3 has 12 amino acids. Trimming stripped 3 bases from V and 9 bases from J, with 9 bases between. The V gene's germline CDR1 is SGHNT and CDR2 YENEEA. The CDR3 protein is CASSFYSSEQFF. DNA of the CDR3: TGTGCCAGCAGCTTTTACAGCTCTGAGCAGTTCTTC.